A single sample is the source of the 2 T cell receptor beta chains below, sequenced in a study of cytotoxic CD8 clonotypes in ibrutinib-treated CLL. Only in-frame clones appear in the TCRdb table, and some are missing; sequencing was by immunoSEQ multiplex PCR. The repertoire holds some 65,000 clones, around 60% seen once, with 14% to 15% in the top ten. Sequenced here: PBMCs, sampled after 12 months of ibrutinib treatment. All receptors derive from a human donor with chronic lymphocytic leukemia.

The V call is TRBV6-6, the J call TRBJ2-3, with 7 bases lining up with TRBD1. This CDR3 spans 16 amino acids. In germline, CDR1 is MNHNY, CDR2 SVGAGI (reference sequence). Trimming cost V 0 bases and J 2 bases; bases outside gene matches: 5. The CDR3 nucleotides are TGTGCCAGCAGTTACTCCTGGGACAGAGCCACAGATACGCAGTATTTT. Translated: CASSYSWDRATDTQYF.

This clone was counted once. The V gene is TRBV7-8, the J gene TRBJ2-2; D perhaps matches TRBD1 (5 bases). Germline CDR1 and CDR2: SGHVS and FQNEAQ. This CDR3 has 14 residues. The germline V and J ends were trimmed by 7 bases and 2 bases, with 11 bases remaining between them. CDR3 protein: CASTPQGNTGELFF. The CDR3, as DNA: TGTGCCAGCACCCCCCAGGGAAACACCGGGGAGCTGTTTTTT.